Listed below are T cell receptor beta chains from one sample, sequenced in a study of blood T cells in healthy people across ages. From the 5' RACE reads, TCRdb called clonotypes with MiXCR, one entry per CDR3 protein. The table shows approximately 800,000 distinct CDR3 sequences, with roughly 25% occurring only once. In addition, the sample was reused for a study of T cells of mothers and their children.

Material for sequencing was blood. All receptors come from a boy younger than 18 in good health. Both conserved end residues are part of each CDR3.

j_gene | v_gene | CDR3aa
TRBJ2-7 | TRBV25-1 | CASSEYGPKKSYEQYF
TRBJ2-3 | TRBV7-6 | CASSPTPTDTQYF
TRBJ2-3 | TRBV10-1 | CASSERSSGGGTDTQYF
TRBJ2-1 | TRBV7-3 | CASRPDREAYNEQFF
TRBJ1-1 | TRBV7-2 | CASSLQVVGGVEAFF
TRBJ1-4 | TRBV3-1 | CASSQAPGGREKLFF
TRBJ1-1 | TRBV15 | CATSRDQPRMGTEAFF
TRBJ1-2 | TRBV28 | CASTDTFRGYAF
TRBJ2-5 | TRBV12-5 | CASGLGQVHF
TRBJ2-7 | TRBV1 | CTSSQEGEVSYEQYF
TRBJ1-3 | TRBV5-5 | CASSWDRGSGNTIYF
TRBJ2-3 | TRBV28 | CASSLWAGGSTDTQYF
TRBJ1-1 | TRBV28 | CASTLTTGNTEAFF
TRBJ1-1 | TRBV27 | CASSLGGGTDTEAFF
TRBJ2-1 | TRBV5-1 | CASRLASNEQFF
. | TRBV7-9 | CASSLARAAKSYEQYF
TRBJ1-5 | TRBV10-3 | CAITAGIDQPQHF
TRBJ2-3 | TRBV29-1 | CSQRGSTDTQYF
TRBJ2-5 | TRBV7-9 | CASRTLWGEKTQYF
. | TRBV2 | CASSVQGGLYEQYF
TRBJ2-1 | TRBV6-1 | CASSEKRGVWRRTSYNEQFF
TRBJ1-2 | TRBV6-1 | CASSWGGTGYTF
TRBJ1-2 | TRBV7-9 | CASSPPQGSNYGYTF
TRBJ2-1 | TRBV7-3 | CASSLGGGALNEQFF
TRBJ2-2 | TRBV5-1 | CASSSVPGGRAGELFF
. | TRBV29-1 | CSVSRRVSYEQYF
TRBJ2-7 | TRBV12-3/TRBV12-4 | CASSTGWLLSYEQYF
TRBJ2-3 | TRBV4-1 | CASSQAGSGGPGGTDTQYF
TRBJ1-2 | TRBV15 | CATSRKRQGPNYGYTF
TRBJ2-1 | TRBV20-1 | CSARRDRGLIRSYNEQFF
TRBJ1-4 | TRBV7-9 | CASSFTRATVGEKLFF
TRBJ1-5 | TRBV20-1 | CSAPRGQGQPQHF
TRBJ2-2 | TRBV20-1 | CSARTQGSGELFF
TRBJ2-7 | TRBV7-6 | CASSRRAWTGESYEQYF
TRBJ1-1 | TRBV15 | CATSPRGNTEAFF
TRBJ2-7 | TRBV2 | CASRRDVPTYEQYF
TRBJ1-2 | TRBV18 | CASSPATGSASFLYGYTF
TRBJ1-5 | TRBV20-1 | CSASSVQLNQPQHF
TRBJ1-1 | TRBV11-2 | CASSPLRKSRTEAFF
TRBJ1-4 | TRBV30 | CAWLIREKLFF
TRBJ1-1 | TRBV28 | CASSLWGDRENTEAFF
. | TRBV15 | CATSGPNQLETQYF
TRBJ1-3 | TRBV29-1 | CSVDGKDDTIYF
TRBJ2-2 | TRBV12-3/TRBV12-4 | CASSPSGGQFGELFF
TRBJ2-4 | TRBV12-3/TRBV12-4 | CASGAGGGKNIQYF
TRBJ1-5 | TRBV27 | CASRGGTVNQPQHF
TRBJ2-1 | TRBV5-1 | CASSFEVEQFF
TRBJ2-7 | TRBV20-1 | CSAREGRTGDDEQYF
TRBJ1-2 | TRBV20-1 | CSARDQGNYGYTF
TRBJ2-7 | TRBV6-5 | CASSYRAGDTEQYF